The 6 T cell receptor beta chains in this list originate from one sample, sequenced in a study of control samples from healthy donors and cancer patients. TCRdb keeps only in-frame clones here, not all; method: immunoSEQ multiplex PCR. This table holds roughly 100,000 clones, approximately 92% found once. Sequenced input: blood. Source of these receptors: a human donor in good health. The donor label of this sample is uncertain.

CDR3: CASSPDRNSPLHF. The DNA for the CDR3 is TGTGCCAGCAGCCCGGACCGGAATTCACCCCTCCACTTT. V is TRBV5-4 and J is TRBJ1-6; no firm D call. Germline V CDR1 and CDR2: SGHNT, YYREEE (reference sequence). This CDR3 has 13 amino acids. The V end lost 4 bases, the J end lost 7 bases, and 9 bases lay between the germline ends.

V and J are TRBV7-9 and TRBJ1-1, with 7 positions matching TRBD1. The CDR3 loop spans 15 amino acids. The germline gives CDR1 SEHNR, CDR2 FQNEAQ (reference sequence). The V gene end was trimmed by 4 bases and the J gene end by 0 bases; junction bases not matched to a gene: 5. The DNA for the CDR3 is TGTGCCAGCAGCTATCGACAGGGCTTGAACACTGAAGCTTTCTTT. This translates into CASSYRQGLNTEAFF. The variable domain in full, with the rest retrieved from reference TRBV7-9 and TRBJ1-1, is DTGVSQNPRHKITKRGQNVTFRCDPISEHNRLYWYRQTLGQGPEFLTYFQNEAQLEKSRLLSDRFSAERPKGSFSTLEIQRTEQGDSAMYLCASSYRQGLNTEAFFGQGTRLTVV.

The genes are TRBV6-6 and TRBJ1-1; D perhaps matches TRBD1 (5 bases). The germline V gene encodes CDR1 MNHNY and CDR2 SVGAGI (reference sequence). The germline V and J ends were trimmed by 5 bases and 1 base, with 11 bases remaining between them. This CDR3 region has 14 residues. CDR3 loop: CASSHRDGNTEAFF. CDR3 nucleotides: TGTGCCAGCAGTCATAGGGACGGGAACACTGAAGCTTTCTTT.

The chain links TRBV5-1 to TRBJ2-5; 11 positions match TRBD1. This CDR3 has 16 residues. Germline values: CDR1 SGHRS, CDR2 YFSETQ. Trimming cost V 2 bases and J 2 bases; bases outside gene matches: 5. DNA of the CDR3: TGCGCCAGCAGCTTCCGGGACAGGGGGAGACAAGAGACCCAGTACTTC. This translates into CASSFRDRGRQETQYF. The full variable domain, with the rest looked up from reference TRBV5-1 and TRBJ2-5, is KAGVTQTPRYLIKTRGQQVTLSCSPISGHRSVSWYQQTPGQGLQFLFEYFSETQRNKGNFPGRFSGRQFSNSRSEMNVSTLELGDSALYLCASSFRDRGRQETQYFGPGTRLLVL.

V is TRBV7-2 and J is TRBJ2-5; no clear D. CDR1 and CDR2 from the germline V gene are SGHTA and FQGNSA. CDR3 size: 16 residues. Trimming removed 2 bases at V and 9 bases at J, with 22 bases between. The CDR3 here is CASSLSVWSQSLSQYF. CDR3 DNA: TGTGCCAGCAGCTTATCAGTTTGGTCCCAATCCTTGTCCCAGTACTTC.

V gene TRBV29-1 combines with J gene TRBJ1-4; no clear D. Germline-derived CDR1 and CDR2 are SQVTM and ANQGSEA. The CDR3 contains 11 residues. CDR3 coding DNA: TGCAGTGCCGACGTTAATGAAAAACTGTTTTTT. It translates to CSADVNEKLFF.